This TCR beta chain was identified in a study of blood T cell repertoires in COVID-19. The overall study: Acute and convalescent COVID-19 samples came from the United States, Italy and Spain. PBMCs, B-cell-depleted T cells, or T cells were the source of the cDNA or gDNA that made up the material.

Per the original methods: Amplification of reference gene primers provided the estimated nucleated cell counts. TCRdb's table, derived via immunoSEQ multiplex PCR, lists solely in-frame clones and lacks some. D and trimming come from the DNA, and the V and J calls and clone size come from that table. In the table there are under 130,000 clones, 85% of which are singletons. The CDR3 spans 16 residues. CDR1 is SGHVS and CDR2 is FNYEAQ in the germline V gene. With 0 bases removed from V and 8 bases from J, the gap between germline ends came to 17 bases. Material: peripheral blood. The sequence was obtained from a man aged 45-65 years with acute or convalescent COVID-19. The chain combines TRBV7-6 with TRBJ2-1; perhaps TRBD1 as D (5 bases). The CDR3, as DNA: TGTGCCAGCAGCTTAGCTACTGGACACATAGCTGATGAGCAGTTCTTC. Its protein product is CASSLATGHIADEQFF.